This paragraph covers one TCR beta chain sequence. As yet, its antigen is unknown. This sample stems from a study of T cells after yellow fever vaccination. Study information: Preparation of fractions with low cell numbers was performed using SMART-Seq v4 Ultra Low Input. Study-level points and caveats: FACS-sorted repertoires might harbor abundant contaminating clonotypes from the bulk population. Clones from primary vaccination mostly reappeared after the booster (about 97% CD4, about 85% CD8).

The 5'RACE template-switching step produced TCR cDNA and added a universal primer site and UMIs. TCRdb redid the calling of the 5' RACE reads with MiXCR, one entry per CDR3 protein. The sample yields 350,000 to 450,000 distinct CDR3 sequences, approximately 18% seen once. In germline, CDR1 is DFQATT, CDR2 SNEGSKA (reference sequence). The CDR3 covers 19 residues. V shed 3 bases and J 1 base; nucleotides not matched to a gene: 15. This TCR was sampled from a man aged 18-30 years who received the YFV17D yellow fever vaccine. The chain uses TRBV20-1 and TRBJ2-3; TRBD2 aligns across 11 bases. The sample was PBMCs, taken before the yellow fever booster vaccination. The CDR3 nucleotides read TGCAGTGCTAGGAACCTCGTGGTAGCGGGGGGGCCGGGCACAGATACGCAGTATTTT. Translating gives CSARNLVVAGGPGTDTQYF.